This T cell receptor beta chain was captured by sequencing in a study of blood T cells in healthy people across ages. The CDR3 is 14 amino acids. The ends were cut back, 3 bases at V and 5 bases at J, with 13 bases in the middle. A second PCR, run for about 6 to 12 cycles, used a sample-barcoded 5' primer plus a J-beta primer mix. Every cDNA molecule carried a tag from a template-switch adaptor bearing 12 random nucleotides. TCRdb reanalysed the 5' RACE reads using MiXCR and keeps one entry per CDR3 protein. The repertoire consists of under 1,100,000 distinct CDR3 sequences, with approximately 25% occurring once and the leading ten covering around 0.7%. These same data were also listed under a study on T cells of mothers and their children. From that paper: Mothers and children who were related shared slightly more overlap than unrelated pairs, but not significantly more.

This chain connects TRBV12-3 or TRBV12-4 to TRBJ2-5, with D unresolved. The origin of this receptor is a girl aged 2 to 10 in good health. Sequenced input: blood. The CDR3 region has the DNA TGTGCCAGCAGTTTTAGCCAAGGATTCGAGACCCAGTACTTC. This codes for CASSFSQGFETQYF.